This T cell receptor beta chain derives from a study of OX40 agonist ivuxolimab in advanced cancers. Regarding the complete study: The costimulatory receptor OX40 (CD134) was targeted by ivuxolimab, a fully human IgG2 agonistic monoclonal antibody. Intravenous ivuxolimab was administered to patients every 2 weeks at six dose levels: 0.01, 0.1, 0.3, 1.5, 3 and 10 mg/kg. In the dose-escalation cohort, 82.7% of patients were male, and the mean age was approximately 64 years, with a range of about 23 to 85. The point of sequencing TCRbeta in the periphery was to test whether ivuxolimab changed TCR sequence diversity and drove clonal T-cell expansion. Three dose-escalation patients achieved partial responses, one with hepatocellular carcinoma and two with cutaneous melanoma. Among the roughly 50 dose-escalation patients, about 20 had hepatocellular carcinoma, approximately 15 melanoma, 9 renal cell carcinoma and 9 head and neck cancer. Prior anti-PD-1, anti-PD-L1 or anti-CTLA-4 therapy was permitted, and less than 45% of dose-escalation patients had received checkpoint inhibitors. The paper covers the monotherapy dose-escalation part of the phase I ivuxolimab trial, which included N = 52 patients. What the work shows at the level of the full study, not this receptor alone: At doses from 0.1 to 3.0 mg/kg, clonal expansion was seen in both CD4+ and CD8+ blood T cells between baseline and week 6. In the 0.1-3.0 mg/kg groups, partial responders were among the patients with the lowest normalized peripheral clonal expansion, particularly in CD8+ T cells. Low levels of normalized T-cell clonal expansion were also seen in some patients who did not respond. Antigen specificity was not determined for the clonally expanded peripheral T cells. After ivuxolimab, CD8+ T cells had more expanded clones than CD4+ T cells on average.

The trial excluded patients who had a history of autoimmune disease or were on systemic immunosuppression. Peripheral blood for TCR sequencing was drawn from every dose cohort at baseline, at cycle 4 day 1 and at cycle 7 day 1. Samples came from an open-label, multicenter, first-in-human phase I dose-escalation trial of ivuxolimab. Adults with locally advanced or metastatic melanoma, renal cell carcinoma, hepatocellular carcinoma or head and neck squamous cell carcinoma were enrolled in the trial. CD4+ and CD8+ T cells were sorted separately from peripheral blood before TCR sequencing. For sequencing of the TCRbeta CDR3 region, genomic DNA was extracted from the sorted cells. The immunoSEQ Assay was used to sequence the TCRbeta CDR3 regions. TCRdb holds this immuneACCESS table with in-frame rearrangements only. Some clones are missing; in checked studies, unresolved V genes explain under half, and the rest has no known cause. The sample table shows over 55,000 clones, and roughly 84% are seen once. Roughly 0.79% of the sample is in the top ten clones.

The germline V gene encodes CDR1 LNHDA and CDR2 SQIVND (reference sequence). Compared with germline, V lacks 6 bases and J lacks 3 bases; bases without a gene match: 4. The CDR3 goes from the cysteine to the phenylalanine over 13 residues. Only the CDR3 region is kept as DNA, spanning 39 bases read in frame from base 1. Note on this clone: Its antigen target is currently unknown. Base qualities are not provided; no much larger clone lies one nucleotide away. At the DNA level, this CDR3 is encoded by other sequences in the same sample as well.

This chain is built from TRBV19 and TRBJ1-1; the central 7 bases match TRBD1. The receptor was derived from an adult with an advanced solid tumor such as melanoma, head and neck, liver or kidney cancer. Sample: CD4+ or CD8+ T cells sorted from blood, taken in a trial of the OX40 agonist ivuxolimab. Here is the DNA: TGTGCCAGTAGCTCCACAGGGGACACTGAAGCTTTCTTT. Translation gives CASSSTGDTEAFF.